This is a list of T cell receptor beta chains from one sample in a study of blood T cell repertoires in COVID-19. The protocol was immunoSEQ multiplex PCR, while the TCRdb copy is restricted to in-frame clones and leaves out a portion. The repertoire holds roughly 40,000 clones, about 87% seen once, with 7.5% to 10% in the top ten. Source material: peripheral blood. These receptors were collected from a woman in her 70s with acute or convalescent COVID-19. Both conserved end residues are trimmed from each CDR3. Only part of the rows carry a size: once, few, many, or a class if the clone is expanded.

cdr3_length: 13
v_call: TRBV11-2
clone_size: -
j_call: TRBJ2-3
cdr3_aa: ASSPRYRGLDTQY

cdr3_length: 10
v_call: TRBV28
clone_size: -
j_call: TRBJ2-3
cdr3_aa: ASSGGIDTQY

cdr3_length: 14
v_call: TRBV5-1
clone_size: -
j_call: TRBJ2-3
cdr3_aa: ASSAGGAGVTDTQY

cdr3_length: 15
v_call: TRBV4-3
clone_size: -
j_call: TRBJ2-2
cdr3_aa: ASSQGRRGWDTGELF

cdr3_length: 13
v_call: TRBV30
clone_size: -
j_call: TRBJ1-3
cdr3_aa: AWGPPGSPGNTIY

cdr3_length: 13
v_call: TRBV12-5
clone_size: -
j_call: TRBJ2-5
cdr3_aa: ASGLVVAGRETQY

cdr3_length: 12
v_call: TRBV3-1/TRBV3-2
clone_size: -
j_call: TRBJ2-1
cdr3_aa: ASSRPPGTNEQF

cdr3_length: 13
v_call: TRBV10-3
clone_size: -
j_call: TRBJ2-1
cdr3_aa: AISESNSAYNEQF

cdr3_length: 13
v_call: TRBV5-4
clone_size: -
j_call: TRBJ2-2
cdr3_aa: ASSPATGGNGELF

cdr3_length: 13
v_call: TRBV7-3
clone_size: -
j_call: TRBJ2-6
cdr3_aa: ASSLSQSGANVLT

cdr3_length: 15
v_call: TRBV5-4
clone_size: -
j_call: TRBJ2-3
cdr3_aa: ASSLKVGGGPVDTQY

cdr3_length: 13
v_call: TRBV14
clone_size: -
j_call: TRBJ1-2
cdr3_aa: ASRDSGESWYGYT

cdr3_length: 12
v_call: TRBV7-9
clone_size: -
j_call: TRBJ2-4
cdr3_aa: ASNQGLSKNIQY

cdr3_length: 14
v_call: TRBV29-1
clone_size: -
j_call: TRBJ2-1
cdr3_aa: SADPPGLAGVGEQF

cdr3_length: 9
v_call: TRBV27
clone_size: once
j_call: TRBJ1-1
cdr3_aa: ASSRAGVAF

cdr3_length: 16
v_call: TRBV5-1
clone_size: -
j_call: TRBJ2-5
cdr3_aa: ASSSPRSGGAGGKTQY

cdr3_length: 15
v_call: TRBV7-8
clone_size: -
j_call: TRBJ2-5
cdr3_aa: ASSLSSGGIKSETQY

cdr3_length: 10
v_call: TRBV2
clone_size: -
j_call: TRBJ1-2
cdr3_aa: ASRLAGKGYT

cdr3_length: 14
v_call: TRBV5-4
clone_size: -
j_call: TRBJ2-3
cdr3_aa: ASSPWDLSDTDTQY

cdr3_length: 13
v_call: TRBV6-4
clone_size: -
j_call: TRBJ1-2
cdr3_aa: ASSDTGTANYGYT